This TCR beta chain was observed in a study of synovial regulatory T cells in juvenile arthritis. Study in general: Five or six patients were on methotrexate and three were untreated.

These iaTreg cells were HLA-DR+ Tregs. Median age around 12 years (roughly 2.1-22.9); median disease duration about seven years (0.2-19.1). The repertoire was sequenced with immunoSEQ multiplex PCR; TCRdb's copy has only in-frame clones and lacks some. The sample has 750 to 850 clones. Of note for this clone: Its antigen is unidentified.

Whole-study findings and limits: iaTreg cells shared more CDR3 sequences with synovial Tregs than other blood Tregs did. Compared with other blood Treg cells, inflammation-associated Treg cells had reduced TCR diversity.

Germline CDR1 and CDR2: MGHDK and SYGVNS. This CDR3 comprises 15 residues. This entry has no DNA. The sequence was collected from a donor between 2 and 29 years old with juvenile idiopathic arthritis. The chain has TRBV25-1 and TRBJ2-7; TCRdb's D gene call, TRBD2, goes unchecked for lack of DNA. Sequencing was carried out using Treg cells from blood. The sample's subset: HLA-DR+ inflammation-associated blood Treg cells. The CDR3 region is CASSPKTSGAYEQYF.